The present T cell receptor (beta chain) was sequenced within a study of blood T cells in healthy people across ages. Next came a second PCR, run for about 6 to 12 cycles, which used a sample-barcoded 5' primer along with a J-beta primer mix. Using its own MiXCR run on the 5' RACE reads, TCRdb lists one record per CDR3 protein. The sample lists more than 650,000 distinct CDR3 sequences, 20% to 25% occurring once. This clonotype was observed at least ten times. V gave up 11 bases and J gave up 10 bases, with 23 bases separating them. The CDR3 loop spans 13 amino acids. The V and J genes are TRBV12-3 or TRBV12-4 and TRBJ1-1; the D gene is possibly TRBD1 (6 bases). The sequenced sample consisted of blood. This clonotype originated in a man between 65 and 79 years old in good health. CDR3 region: CAREGPGGRLAFF. The CDR3, as DNA: TGTGCCCGGGAGGGTCCGGGGGGGCGCTTAGCTTTCTTT.